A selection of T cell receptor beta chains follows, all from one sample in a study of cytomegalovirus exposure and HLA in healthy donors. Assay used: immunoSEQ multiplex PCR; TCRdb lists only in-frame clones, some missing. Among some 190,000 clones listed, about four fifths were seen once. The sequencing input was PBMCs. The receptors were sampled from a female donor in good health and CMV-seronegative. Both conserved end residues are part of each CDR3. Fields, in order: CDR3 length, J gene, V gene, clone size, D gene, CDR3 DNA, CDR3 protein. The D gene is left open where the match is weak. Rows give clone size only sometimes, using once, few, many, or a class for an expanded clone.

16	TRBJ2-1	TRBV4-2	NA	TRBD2	TGTGCCAGCAGCCAAGATCCCAGCGGGGATATCAATGAGCAGTTCTTC	CASSQDPSGDINEQFF
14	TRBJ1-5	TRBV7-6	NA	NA	TGTGCCAGCAGCCCCCCCGGGAGTGGCCAGCCCCAGCATTTT	CASSPPGSGQPQHF
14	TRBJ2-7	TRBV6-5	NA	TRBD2	TGTGCCAGCAGTTACGTAGCGGGAGCACAAGAGCAGTACTTC	CASSYVAGAQEQYF
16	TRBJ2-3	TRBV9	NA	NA	TGTGCCAGCAGCCCCGCTCACTCCACTAGCACAGATACGCAGTATTTT	CASSPAHSTSTDTQYF
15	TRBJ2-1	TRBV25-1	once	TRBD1	TGTGCCAGCAGTGATCCGGGACAGGGGGACAATGAGCAGTTCTTC	CASSDPGQGDNEQFF
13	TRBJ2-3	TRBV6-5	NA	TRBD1	TGTGCCAGCAGTGCCACAGGGGCAGATACGCAGTATTTT	CASSATGADTQYF
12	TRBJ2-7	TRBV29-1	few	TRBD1	TGCAGCGTTGCACAGGGGCCCTACGAGCAGTACTTC	CSVAQGPYEQYF
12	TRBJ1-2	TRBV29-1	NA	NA	TGCAGCGTTGTGGGCAGTGTCTATGGCTACACCTTC	CSVVGSVYGYTF
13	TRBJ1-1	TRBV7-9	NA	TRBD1	TGTGCCAGCAGCTTAGGACAGGGCGCTGAAGCTTTCTTT	CASSLGQGAEAFF
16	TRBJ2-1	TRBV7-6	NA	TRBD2	TGTGCCAGCAGCTTAGAGGCGGGGGGGTCTTGGGATGAGCAGTTCTTC	CASSLEAGGSWDEQFF
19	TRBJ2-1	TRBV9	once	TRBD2	TGTGCCAGCAGCGCGGGAGGGCTAGCGGGGAATTTGGAGCTACGGGAGCAGTTCTTC	CASSAGGLAGNLELREQFF
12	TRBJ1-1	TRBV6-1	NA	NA	TGTGCCAGCATTCGCGGGAACACTGAAGCTTTCTTT	CASIRGNTEAFF
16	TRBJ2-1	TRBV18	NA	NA	TGTGCCAGCTCCCCACTCCCGGGACAATCGTCAGGGGAGCAGTTCTTC	CASSPLPGQSSGEQFF
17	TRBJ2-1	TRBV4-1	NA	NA	TGCGCCAGCAGCCAAGAGGAGGTTAGTTCGCCTTACAATGAGCAGTTCTTC	CASSQEEVSSPYNEQFF
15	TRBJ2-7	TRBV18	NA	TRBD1	TGTGCCAGCTCACCCCTGGGGCAGGGGGCCTACGAGCAGTACTTC	CASSPLGQGAYEQYF
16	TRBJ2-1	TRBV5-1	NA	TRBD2	TGCGCCAGCACCACCGGACTAGCGGGGGTCGGAAATGAGCAGTTCTTC	CASTTGLAGVGNEQFF
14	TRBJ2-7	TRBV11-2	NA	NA	TGTGCCAGCAGCAGCCTGGGGGCTCGAAACGAGCAGTACTTC	CASSSLGARNEQYF
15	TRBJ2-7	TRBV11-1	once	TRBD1	TGTGCCAGCAGCTTGGCAGGACAGGGATACTACGAGCAGTACTTC	CASSLAGQGYYEQYF
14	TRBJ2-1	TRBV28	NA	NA	TGTGCCAGCATCTCGGGGGAGAACCACAATGAGCAGTTCTTC	CASISGENHNEQFF
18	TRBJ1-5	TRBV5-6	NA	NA	TGTGCCAGCAGCTTGGGGGCTGGTGGGGGGGAAAACAATCAGCCCCAGCATTTT	CASSLGAGGGENNQPQHF
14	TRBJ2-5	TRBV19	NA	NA	TGTGCCAGTAGTATAGATGCCGGGCAAGAGACCCAGTACTTC	CASSIDAGQETQYF
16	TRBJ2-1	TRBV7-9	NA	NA	TGTGCCAGCAGCTCGCCACAGGGTGGGATCTACAATGAGCAGTTCTTC	CASSSPQGGIYNEQFF
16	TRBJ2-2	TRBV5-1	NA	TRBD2	TGCGCCAGCAGCTCCACTAGCGGGAAAAACACCGGGGAGCTGTTTTTT	CASSSTSGKNTGELFF
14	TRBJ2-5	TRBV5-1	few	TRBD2	TGCGCCAGCAGCCCCGGGACTACCCAAGAGACCCAGTACTTC	CASSPGTTQETQYF
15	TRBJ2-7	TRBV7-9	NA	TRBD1	TGTTCCAGCAGCTTCGCCGGGACAGGGGGCTACGAGCAGTACTTC	CSSSFAGTGGYEQYF
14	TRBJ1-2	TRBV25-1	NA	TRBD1	TGTGCCAGCAGTGAATCGGGACAGAACTATGGCTACACCTTC	CASSESGQNYGYTF
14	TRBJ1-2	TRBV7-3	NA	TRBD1	TGTGCCAGCAGCTTAGCAGGGGGTGACTATGGCTACACCTTC	CASSLAGGDYGYTF
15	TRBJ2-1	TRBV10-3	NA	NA	TGTGCCATCAGTGACGGCGGGTACGCCTACAATGAGCAGTTCTTC	CAISDGGYAYNEQFF
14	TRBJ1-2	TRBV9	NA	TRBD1	TGTGCCAGCAGCGTAAAAGGGGGCCTGGATGGCTACACCTTC	CASSVKGGLDGYTF
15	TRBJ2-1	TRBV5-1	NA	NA	TGCGCCAGCAGCTTAGGACAGAGGGAGTACAATGAGCAGTTCTTC	CASSLGQREYNEQFF
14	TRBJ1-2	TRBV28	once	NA	TGTGCCAGCCTTGGCCAGGGTAGGAACTATGGCTACACCTTC	CASLGQGRNYGYTF
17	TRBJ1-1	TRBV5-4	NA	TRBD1	TGCGCCAGCAGCCGCTCAATTCCGGGACAGGGGATCACTGAAGCTTTCTTT	CASSRSIPGQGITEAFF
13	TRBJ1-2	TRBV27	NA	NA	TGTGCCAGCAGACCTACAGGGAGCTATGGCTACACCTTC	CASRPTGSYGYTF
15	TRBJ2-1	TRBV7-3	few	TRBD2	TGTGCCAGCAGCTTACTAGCGGGGGGCTACAATGAGCAGTTCTTC	CASSLLAGGYNEQFF
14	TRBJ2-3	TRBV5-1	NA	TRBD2	TGCGCCAGCAGCTTACTAGCGGGCACAGATACGCAGTATTTT	CASSLLAGTDTQYF
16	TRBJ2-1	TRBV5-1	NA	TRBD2	TGCGCCAGCAGCTTGGGGCTAGCGGGGGGTAACAATGAGCAGTTCTTC	CASSLGLAGGNNEQFF
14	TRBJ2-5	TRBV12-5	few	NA	TGTGCTAGTGGTTCGAGGACAGACGGGGAGACCCAGTACTTC	CASGSRTDGETQYF
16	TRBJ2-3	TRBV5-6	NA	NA	TGTGCCAGCAGCTTGACAGTTGGTTGGAGCACAGATACGCAGTATTTT	CASSLTVGWSTDTQYF